This entry features one TCR beta chain sequence. Its antigen is not identified. The data originate from a study of cytomegalovirus exposure and HLA in healthy donors. Study findings and constraints: It was in a later analysis that TCR association rates were seen to vary by HLA locus, highest for DRB1 and lowest for HLA-C. The number of N-insertions in an Asian-associated ancestry cluster was reportedly below the 666-donor mean in a later analysis. Specificity of a few CMV-associated chains for CMV antigens was verified in vitro.

Donors likely had unrecorded immune exposures despite being nominally healthy when sampled. The CDR3 is 16 amino acids. CDR1 KGHSH and CDR2 LQKENI come from the germline V gene. The junction had 6 bases not matched to a gene; V was cut back by 3 bases and J by 0 bases. Primers: 60 Vbeta forward and 13 Jbeta reverse. Using immunoSEQ multiplex PCR, the repertoire was profiled, and TCRdb retains in-frame clones only, with some absent. The sample contains 240,000 or so clones, around 80% of which appear only once. The sequenced sample consisted of PBMCs. The V call is TRBV18, the J call TRBJ2-3; 7 positions agree with TRBD2. The sequence derives from a woman aged 40 to 50 in good health and CMV-seropositive. The CDR3 here is CASSPLTGGSTDTQYF. The CDR3 nucleotides are TGTGCCAGCTCACCCTTAACGGGGGGTAGCACAGATACGCAGTATTTT.